This TCR beta chain was found in a study of blood T cell repertoires in COVID-19. Donors in Cohort 3 counted as recovered after two negative PCRs, clearance, or symptom resolution. This clone showed up just once. The CDR3 runs 14 residues. Trimming removed 4 bases at V and 7 bases at J, with 13 bases between. Germline V gene data show CDR1 as ENHRY and CDR2 as SYGVKD. Only in-frame clones appear in the TCRdb table, and some are missing; sequencing was by immunoSEQ multiplex PCR. The profile shows 200,000 or so clones, around nine tenths of them singletons. The source material was PBMCs or T cells enriched from blood (not recorded which). J is TRBJ1-4 and V is TRBV10-3, with D unresolved. The clonotype originates from a man aged 25 to 40 who had recovered from COVID-19. CDR3 protein: CAISGGAGSEKLFF. DNA of the CDR3: TGTGCCATCAGTGGGGGAGCGGGTTCTGAAAAACTGTTTTTT.